This T cell receptor (beta chain) was retrieved from a study of blood T cells in healthy people across ages. Then a second PCR, running about 6 to 12 cycles, was carried out with a sample-barcoded 5' primer and a J-beta primer mix. Every molecule of cDNA carried a tag from a template-switch adaptor with 12 random nucleotides. Paired-end reads containing CDR3 totaled no fewer than 2.5 million for each sample. TCRdb re-called the 5' RACE reads through MiXCR, storing one row per CDR3 protein. Among 1.5 million to 2 million distinct CDR3 sequences listed, 28% were seen once. Study results and limitations: A roughly linear fall in TCR beta diversity per million T cells was seen with increasing age.

From germline, CDR1 is SGHTA and CDR2 FQGNSA. This CDR3 region has 18 residues. J lost 1 base, V lost 7 bases, and 19 bases had no gene match. This clonotype was seen a handful of times. What it recognizes is unknown. Sequencing used blood. The V and J genes are TRBV7-2 and TRBJ2-7, with 7 bases fitting TRBD2. The clonotype was recovered from a woman in her twenties or thirties in good health. The CDR3 sequence is CASIPLGGDRSSSYEQYF. The CDR3 nucleotides read TGTGCCAGCATCCCCCTGGGAGGGGATCGGTCAAGTTCCTACGAGCAGTACTTC.